The source of this T cell receptor (beta chain) is a study of T cells in women clearing cervical HPV infection. Study-level information: Cases: HPV16-related CIN3 or worse on histology, 2 invasive cancers. Blood came at first lesion visit for cases, post-clearance for controls.

All participants had a single incident cervical HPV16 infection, and prevalent HPV16 infections were excluded. TCR beta CDR3 amplified by multiplex PCR from approximately 1,300 ng genomic DNA. The table came from immunoSEQ multiplex PCR; TCRdb's copy has only in-frame clones and leaves some out. The table lists 31,000 or so clones, with 4% to 5% in the top ten. The clonotype comes from a woman aged 18 to 75 with a cervical HPV16 infection that either progressed to CIN3+ or cleared (not recorded which). Input material: blood buffy coat.

CDR3 bases read: TGCAGTGCCGGGACAGGGGGTACCTCCTACGAG. Amino acid sequence: CSAGTGGTSYE. The complete CDR3 sequence is CSAGTGGTSYEQYF. The rearrangement links TRBV20-1 to TRBJ2-7, with 11 positions matching TRBD1. The read ends 3 residues before the CDR3 terminus; that terminus is restored from the germline J gene. This CDR3 is 14 amino acids long. Per the germline V gene, CDR1 is DFQATT and CDR2 is SNEGSKA (reference sequence). J was trimmed by 0 bases and V by 6 bases; bases with no gene match: 4.